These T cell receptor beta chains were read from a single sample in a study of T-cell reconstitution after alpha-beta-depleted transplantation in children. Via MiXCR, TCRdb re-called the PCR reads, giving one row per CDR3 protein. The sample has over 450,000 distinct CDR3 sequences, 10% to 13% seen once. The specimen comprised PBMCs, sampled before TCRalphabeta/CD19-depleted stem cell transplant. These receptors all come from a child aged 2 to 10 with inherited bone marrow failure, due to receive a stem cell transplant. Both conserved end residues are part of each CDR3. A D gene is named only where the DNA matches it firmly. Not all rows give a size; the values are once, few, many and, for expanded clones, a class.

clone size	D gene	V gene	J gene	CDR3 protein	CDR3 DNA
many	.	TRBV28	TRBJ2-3	CASSFAAGSEDTQYF	TGTGCCAGCAGCTTCGCGGCGGGCAGTGAGGATACGCAGTATTTT
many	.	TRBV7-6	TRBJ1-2	CASSLALMGYTF	TGTGCCAGCAGCTTAGCGTTGATGGGCTACACCTTC
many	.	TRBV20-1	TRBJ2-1	CSARATSYYNEQFF	TGCAGTGCTAGGGCCACTAGTTACTACAATGAGCAGTTCTTC
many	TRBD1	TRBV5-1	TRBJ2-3	CASSLPTGTDTQYF	TGCGCCAGCAGCTTGCCGACAGGGACAGATACGCAGTATTTT
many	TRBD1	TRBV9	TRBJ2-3	CASSLGQGGVHF	TGTGCCAGCAGCCTCGGACAGGGGGGGGTGCATTTT
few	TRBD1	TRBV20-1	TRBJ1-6	CSAPGQAGNSPLHF	TGCAGTGCTCCGGGACAGGCTGGTAATTCACCCCTCCACTTT
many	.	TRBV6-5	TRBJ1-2	CASSYSNHYGYTF	TGTGCCAGCAGTTACTCGAACCACTATGGCTACACCTTC
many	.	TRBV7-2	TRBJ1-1	CASSLDWGNTEAFF	TGTGCCAGCAGCTTAGATTGGGGGAACACTGAAGCTTTCTTT
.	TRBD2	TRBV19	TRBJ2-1	CASSIDGRAYNEQFF	TGTGCCAGTAGTATTGACGGGAGGGCTTACAATGAGCAGTTCTTC
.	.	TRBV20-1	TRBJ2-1	CSARIPGTQLYNEQFF	TGCAGTGCTAGGATACCCGGGACCCAGCTCTACAATGAGCAGTTCTTC
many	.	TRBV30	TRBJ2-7	CAWSNGAAGEQYF	TGTGCCTGGAGTAATGGGGCGGCGGGGGAGCAGTACTTC
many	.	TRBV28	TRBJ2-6	CASSSGPNSGANVLTF	TGTGCCAGCAGCAGCGGGCCCAACTCAGGGGCCAACGTCCTGACTTTC
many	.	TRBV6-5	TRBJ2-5	CASRFGGVGETQYF	TGTGCCAGCAGATTCGGGGGAGTGGGGGAGACCCAGTACTTC
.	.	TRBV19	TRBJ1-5	CASSPRDGGLAQHF	TGTGCCAGTAGTCCCCGGGACGGCGGTTTGGCCCAGCATTTT
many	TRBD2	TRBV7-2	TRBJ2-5	CASSLALAGGQETQYF	TGTGCCAGCAGCTTAGCTTTAGCGGGAGGGCAAGAGACCCAGTACTTC
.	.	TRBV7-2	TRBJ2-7	CASSTAGTYEQYF	TGTGCCAGCAGCACAGCGGGTACCTACGAGCAGTACTTC
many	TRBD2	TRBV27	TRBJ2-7	CASSEGTNPSGEQYF	TGTGCCAGCAGTGAGGGGACTAACCCGTCCGGCGAGCAGTACTTC
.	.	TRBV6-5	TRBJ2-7	CASSYQLGGSSYEQYF	TGTGCCAGCAGTTACCAACTGGGCGGGTCATCCTACGAGCAGTACTTC
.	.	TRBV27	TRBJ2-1	CASSPTSDFPYNEQFF	TGTGCCAGCAGTCCGACTAGTGATTTCCCCTACAATGAGCAGTTCTTC
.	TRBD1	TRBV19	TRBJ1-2	CASSNRDRGSNYGYTF	TGTGCCAGTAGTAACCGGGACAGGGGAAGTAACTATGGCTACACCTTC
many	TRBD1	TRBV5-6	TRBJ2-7	CASNLGDSTYEQYF	TGTGCCTCCAACTTGGGGGACAGTACCTACGAGCAGTACTTC
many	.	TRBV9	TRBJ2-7	CASSVAGITYEQYF	TGTGCCAGCAGCGTAGCCGGCATAACCTACGAGCAGTACTTC
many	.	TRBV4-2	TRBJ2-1	CASSDGWEQFF	TGTGCCAGCAGCGATGGGTGGGAGCAGTTCTTC
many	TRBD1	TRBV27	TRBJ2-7	CASSLDRGGYEQYF	TGTGCCAGCAGTTTGGACAGGGGTGGCTACGAGCAGTACTTC
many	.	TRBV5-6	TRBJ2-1	CASSLGLGHNEQFF	TGTGCCAGCAGCTTGGGACTCGGCCACAATGAGCAGTTCTTC
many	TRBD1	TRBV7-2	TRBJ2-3	CASSPVWGQVTDTQYF	TGTGCCAGCAGCCCCGTCTGGGGACAGGTCACAGATACGCAGTATTTT
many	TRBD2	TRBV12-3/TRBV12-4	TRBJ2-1	CASSRLAGGRNEQFF	TGTGCCAGCAGCCGACTAGCGGGAGGTCGCAATGAGCAGTTCTTC
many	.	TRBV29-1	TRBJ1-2	CSVEDGRARNTF	TGCAGCGTTGAAGATGGACGGGCCCGCAACACCTTC
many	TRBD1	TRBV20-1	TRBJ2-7	CSASGQGGQYF	TGCAGTGCTTCGGGACAGGGGGGGCAGTACTTC
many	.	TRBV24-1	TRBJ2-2	CATSEASRPGELFF	TGTGCCACCAGTGAAGCCTCGAGACCCGGGGAGCTGTTTTTT
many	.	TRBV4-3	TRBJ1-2	CASSQPGGALGYTF	TGCGCCAGCAGCCAGCCGGGCGGAGCATTAGGCTACACCTTC
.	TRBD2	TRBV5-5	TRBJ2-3	CASSLVSGWADTQYF	TGTGCCAGCAGCTTGGTTAGCGGGTGGGCAGATACGCAGTATTTT
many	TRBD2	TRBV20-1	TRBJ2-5	CSVGRFSGATKETQHF	TGCAGTGTCGGCAGATTTAGCGGGGCCACCAAAGAGACCCAGCACTTC
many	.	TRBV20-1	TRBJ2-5	CSAIIVRAGETQYF	TGCAGTGCTATAATCGTAAGGGCTGGCGAGACCCAGTACTTC
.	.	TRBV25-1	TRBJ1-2	CASSEISNYGYTF	TGTGCCAGCAGTGAAATCTCTAACTATGGCTACACCTTC
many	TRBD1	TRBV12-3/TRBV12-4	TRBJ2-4	CASSLVPTGFGNIQYF	TGTGCCAGCAGTTTAGTTCCGACAGGGTTCGGCAACATTCAGTACTTC
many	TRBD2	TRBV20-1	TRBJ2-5	CSARDLAGLQETQYF	TGCAGTGCCAGGGACTTAGCGGGTCTCCAAGAGACCCAGTACTTC
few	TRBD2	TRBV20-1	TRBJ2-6	CSARDPAGHSGANVLTF	TGCAGTGCTAGAGACCCAGCGGGGCACTCTGGGGCCAACGTCCTGACTTTC
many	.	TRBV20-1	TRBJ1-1	CSARDNRGLDTEAFF	TGCAGTGCTAGAGACAACAGAGGTCTGGACACTGAAGCTTTCTTT
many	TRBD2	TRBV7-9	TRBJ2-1	CASTPVEGWRELEQFF	TGTGCCAGCACCCCCGTCGAGGGCTGGCGGGAGCTTGAGCAGTTCTTC
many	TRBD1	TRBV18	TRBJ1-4	CASSPGTDGEKLFF	TGTGCCAGCTCACCTGGGACAGATGGTGAAAAACTGTTTTTT
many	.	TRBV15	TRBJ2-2	CATSRDGAHTGELFF	TGTGCCACCAGCAGGGACGGGGCGCACACCGGGGAGCTGTTTTTT
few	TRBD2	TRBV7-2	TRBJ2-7	CASSSGLDVKQYF	TGTGCCAGCAGCTCGGGACTAGATGTGAAGCAGTACTTC
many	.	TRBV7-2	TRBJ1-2	CASSLVPRANYGYTF	TGTGCCAGCAGCTTAGTCCCCAGGGCTAACTATGGCTACACCTTC